This T cell receptor beta chain came from a study of T cells after yellow fever vaccination. Germline CDR1 SGHVS, CDR2 FQNEAQ. This CDR3 region has 15 residues. J lost 2 bases, V lost 6 bases, and 8 bases had no gene match. TCRdb used MiXCR to reprocess the 5' RACE reads, holding one entry per CDR3 protein. Of about 240,000 distinct CDR3 sequences in the sample, less than 9% were seen once. The chain employs TRBV7-8 and TRBJ2-3; TRBD1 matches 7 bases. The TCR was taken from a man between 25 and 39 years old who received the YFV17D yellow fever vaccine. Here the sequenced sample was CD4+ T cells sorted from PBMCs, taken 15 days after the yellow fever booster vaccination. The DNA for the CDR3 is TGTGCCAGCAGTCCACGGGACAGCCTCACAGATACGCAGTATTTT. This codes for CASSPRDSLTDTQYF.